This T cell receptor (beta chain) comes out of a study of blood T cell repertoires in COVID-19. Repertoires were generated with immunoSEQ multiplex PCR, while TCRdb's copy carries only in-frame clones and drops some. The table records around 160,000 clones, 85% to 90% of them present only once. Germline CDR1 reads LNHDA; CDR2 reads SQIVND (reference sequence). This CDR3 comprises 13 residues. V was trimmed by 1 base and J by 5 bases, leaving 8 bases between them. J is TRBJ2-5 and V is TRBV19; D remains unclear. Source material: peripheral blood. The receptor was isolated from a young man with COVID-19, enrolled during active disease. The CDR3 protein is CASSIGPRETQYF. Written as DNA, the CDR3 is TGTGCCAGTAGTATAGGCCCTCGGGAGACCCAGTACTTC.